This TCR beta chain was observed in a study of T cell responses to AZD1222 COVID-19 vaccine. Study information: Pooling covered second doses at about 4 or about 12 weeks.

Notes on the study in general: Researchers report vaccine-associated CD4 TCRs spanning spike, with dominance at 160-218 and 743-854. Donors were chiefly white British, with a greater number of females, and clonal diversity was perhaps underestimated. The number of AZD1222 recipients seropositive at baseline was only five to seven.

Libraries were prepared by immunoSEQ multiplex PCR; TCRdb keeps only in-frame clonotypes and omits some of them. The repertoire holds 100,000 to 150,000 clones, with 85% to 90% as singletons. On this clone: Its target is not known.

This receptor was identified in an adult in good health. The sequencing used peripheral blood, collected on day 0 of AZD1222 vaccination.

CDR3 sequence (DNA): TGCGCCAGCAGCCATTCCGGTAACGACAGGGTCTATGGCTACACCTTC. It translates to CASSHSGNDRVYGYTF. This chain uses TRBV5-1 with TRBJ1-2; 7 bases line up with TRBD1. Germline lookup yields CDR1 SGHRS and CDR2 YFSETQ. Trimming at V came to 4 bases and at J to 4 bases, leaving 13 bases not matched to a gene. CDR3 size: 16 residues.